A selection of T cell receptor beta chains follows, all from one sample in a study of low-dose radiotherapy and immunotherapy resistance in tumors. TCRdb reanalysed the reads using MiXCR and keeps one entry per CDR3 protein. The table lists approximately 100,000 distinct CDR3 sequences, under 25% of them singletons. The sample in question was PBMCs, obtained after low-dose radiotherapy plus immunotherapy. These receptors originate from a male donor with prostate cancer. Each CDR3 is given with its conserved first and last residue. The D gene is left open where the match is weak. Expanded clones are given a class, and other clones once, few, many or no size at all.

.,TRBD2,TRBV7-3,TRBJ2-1,TGTGCCAGCAGCTTAACTAGCGGGGGGGGGGCCAATGAGCAGTTCTTC,CASSLTSGGGANEQFF
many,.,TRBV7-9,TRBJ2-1,TGTGCCAGCAGCTTAGTACTAGGGATCGGTGAGCAGTTCTTC,CASSLVLGIGEQFF
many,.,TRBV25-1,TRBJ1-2,TGTGCCAGCAGCGTGGGGAGCGGCTACACCTTC,CASSVGSGYTF
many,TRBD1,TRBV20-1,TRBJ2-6,TGCAGTGCTAGAGGGAACCCAGGGGGCGGCCCTGGGGCCAACGTCCTGACTTTC,CSARGNPGGGPGANVLTF
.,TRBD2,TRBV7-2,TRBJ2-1,TGTGCCAGCAGCCAAAGCGGGGGGGCGTTTTTTTTGGGGGAGCAGTTCTTC,CASSQSGGAFFLGEQFF
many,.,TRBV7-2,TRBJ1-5,TGTGCCAGCAGCTTAGCGGTGAGCAATCAGCCCCAGCATTTT,CASSLAVSNQPQHF
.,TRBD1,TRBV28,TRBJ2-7,TGTGCCAGCAGTCTGTTACTAGGACAGGGGGCGTACGAGCAGTACTTC,CASSLLLGQGAYEQYF
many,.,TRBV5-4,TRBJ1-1,TGTGCCAGCAGCCCGAGGGGGGGTTCGACTGAAGCTTTCTTT,CASSPRGGSTEAFF
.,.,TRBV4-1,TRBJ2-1,TGCGCCAGCAGCCAAGGGTTCGGGGTCGAGAGCTCCTACAATGAGCAGTTCTTC,CASSQGFGVESSYNEQFF
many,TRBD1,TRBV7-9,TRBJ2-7,TGTGCCAGCAGCGCCGGACAGGCTCACACCTACGAGCAGTACTTC,CASSAGQAHTYEQYF
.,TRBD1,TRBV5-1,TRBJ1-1,TGCGCCAGCAGCTTCGGACAGGGGGCCCTTAACACTGAAGCTTTCTTT,CASSFGQGALNTEAFF
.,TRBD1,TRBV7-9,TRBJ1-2,TGTGCCAGCAGCTCGGGACAGGGTTTGTCCTTCCTCGGGGGCTACACCTTC,CASSSGQGLSFLGGYTF
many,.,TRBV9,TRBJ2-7,TGTGCCAGCAACCCTGGACAGCGGGCCGGGGAGCAGTACTTC,CASNPGQRAGEQYF
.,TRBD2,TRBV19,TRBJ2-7,TGTGCCAGTCCCCGCGGGGGATTGAGGACCTACGAGCAGTACTTC,CASPRGGLRTYEQYF
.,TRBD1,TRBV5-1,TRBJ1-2,TGCGCCAGCTCAGACAGGGGGGCCCGGAGTGCTAACTATGGCTACACCTTC,CASSDRGARSANYGYTF
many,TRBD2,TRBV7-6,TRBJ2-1,TGTGCCAGCAGGGCTCTAACGGGGGGGCCACACAATGAGCAGTTCTTC,CASRALTGGPHNEQFF
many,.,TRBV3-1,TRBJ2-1,TGTGCCAGCAGCCAAGATAGGCGGGCGACGATGGGGAATGAGCAGTTCTTC,CASSQDRRATMGNEQFF
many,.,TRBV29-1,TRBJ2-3,TGCTCTGCCGGGACTGGCACAGATACGCAGTATTTT,CSAGTGTDTQYF
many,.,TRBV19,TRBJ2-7,TGTGCCAGTAGTATAGACGACTACGAGCAGTACTTC,CASSIDDYEQYF
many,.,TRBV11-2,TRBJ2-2,TGTGCCAGCAGCTTACTTTCCGGGAAGGCCGGGGAGCTGTTTTTT,CASSLLSGKAGELFF
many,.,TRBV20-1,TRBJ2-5,TGCAGTGCTAGTCCGGCAGGGCAAGAGACCCAGTACTTC,CSASPAGQETQYF
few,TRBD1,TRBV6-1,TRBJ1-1,TGTGCCAGCAGTGGGAGACAGGGGGCTGAAGCTTTCTTT,CASSGRQGAEAFF
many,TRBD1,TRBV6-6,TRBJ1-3,TGTGCCAGCAATACCCAGGGGGTCGTTGGAAACACCATATATTTT,CASNTQGVVGNTIYF
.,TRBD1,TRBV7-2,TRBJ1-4,TGTGCCAGCAGCCCACTACGGGACAGGGGGCACGAAAAACTGTTTTTT,CASSPLRDRGHEKLFF
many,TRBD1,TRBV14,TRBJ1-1,TGTGCCAGCAGCCGGGGGTTGGGACAGGTGATCCCTGAAGCTTTCTTT,CASSRGLGQVIPEAFF
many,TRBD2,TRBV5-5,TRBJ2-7,TGCGCCAGCAGCTACACTAGCGGGGCCTACGAGCAGTACTTC,CASSYTSGAYEQYF
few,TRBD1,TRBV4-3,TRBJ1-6,TGCGCCAGCAGCGATTCAGGGGGCGAAGGTTCACCCCTCCACTTT,CASSDSGGEGSPLHF
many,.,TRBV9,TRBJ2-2,TGTGCCAGCAGCGTTGGGTTAGGAACAGGGAGCACCGGGGAGCTGTTTTTT,CASSVGLGTGSTGELFF
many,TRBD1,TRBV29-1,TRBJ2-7,TGCAGCGTTGCCCCGGGACAGGGCTCCTACGAGCAGTACTTC,CSVAPGQGSYEQYF
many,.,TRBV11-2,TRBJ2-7,TGTGCCATAGGACTGGGGGAGCAGTACTTC,CAIGLGEQYF
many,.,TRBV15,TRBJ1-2,TGTGCCACCAGCCCCCGTGAAGGGGAAAACTATGGCTACACCTTC,CATSPREGENYGYTF
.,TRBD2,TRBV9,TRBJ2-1,TGTGCCAGCAGCGTAGACGGCGGGAGCGTCAATGAGCAGTTCTTC,CASSVDGGSVNEQFF
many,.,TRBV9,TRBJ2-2,TGTGCCAGCGGGGCTGGGGACGGAGGGAATTGGCTGTTTTTT,CASGAGDGGNWLFF
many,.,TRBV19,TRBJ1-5,TGTGCCAGTAGTATAGGGGACACTCCTGGGAATCAGCCCCAGCATTTT,CASSIGDTPGNQPQHF
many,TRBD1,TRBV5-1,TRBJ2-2,TGCGCCAGCAAAGACCGGGACAGGGGGCCTGTCGGGGAGCTGTTTTTT,CASKDRDRGPVGELFF
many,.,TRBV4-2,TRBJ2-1,TGTGCCTTTTACAATGAGCAGTTCTTC,CAFYNEQFF
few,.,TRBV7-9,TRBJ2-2,TGTGCCAGCAGCTTTACGGCTAGCAGGGGAACCGGGGAGCTGTTTTTT,CASSFTASRGTGELFF
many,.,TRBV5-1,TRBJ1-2,TGTGCCAGCAGCTTGGAGGGGTCCCGGGGATATGGCTACACCTTC,CASSLEGSRGYGYTF
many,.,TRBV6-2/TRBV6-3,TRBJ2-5,TGTGCCAGCAGTTCCTCCCCGAACACGAACTGGTGGCAAGAGACCCAGTACTTC,CASSSSPNTNWWQETQYF
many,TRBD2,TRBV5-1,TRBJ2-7,TGCGCCAGCAGCTTGCGGGGGGACGAGCAGTACTTC,CASSLRGDEQYF
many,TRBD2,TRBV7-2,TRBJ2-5,TGTGCCAGCAGCTTAGCGAGCGGGGGGGCTCAAGAGACCCAGTACTTC,CASSLASGGAQETQYF
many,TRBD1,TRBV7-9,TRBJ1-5,TGTGCCAGCAGCTCGACAGGGAGGGATCAGCCCCAGCATTTT,CASSSTGRDQPQHF
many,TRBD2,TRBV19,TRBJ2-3,TGTGCCAGTAGTATACGGGCTAGCGGGACTAGCACAGATACGCAGTATTTT,CASSIRASGTSTDTQYF
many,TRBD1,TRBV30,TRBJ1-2,TGTGCCTGGTCCGGGACAGGGCACTATGGCTACACCTTC,CAWSGTGHYGYTF
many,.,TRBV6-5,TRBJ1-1,TGTGCCAGCAGCCCCGTGAGGAGTAGCGGTGAAGCTTTCTTT,CASSPVRSSGEAFF
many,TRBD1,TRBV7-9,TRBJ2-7,TGTGCCAGCAACCGACAGGGTTACGAGCAGTACTTC,CASNRQGYEQYF